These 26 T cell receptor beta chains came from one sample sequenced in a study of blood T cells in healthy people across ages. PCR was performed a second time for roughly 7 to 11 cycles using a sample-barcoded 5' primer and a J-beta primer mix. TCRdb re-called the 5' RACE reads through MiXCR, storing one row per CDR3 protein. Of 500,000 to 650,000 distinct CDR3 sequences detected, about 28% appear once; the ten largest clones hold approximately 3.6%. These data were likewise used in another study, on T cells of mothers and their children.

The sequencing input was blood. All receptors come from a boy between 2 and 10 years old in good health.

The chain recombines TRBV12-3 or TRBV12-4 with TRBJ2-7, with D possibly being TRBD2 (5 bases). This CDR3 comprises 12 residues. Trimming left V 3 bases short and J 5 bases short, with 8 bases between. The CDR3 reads CASSFVRDEQYF. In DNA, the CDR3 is TGTGCCAGCAGTTTTGTGAGGGACGAGCAGTACTTC.

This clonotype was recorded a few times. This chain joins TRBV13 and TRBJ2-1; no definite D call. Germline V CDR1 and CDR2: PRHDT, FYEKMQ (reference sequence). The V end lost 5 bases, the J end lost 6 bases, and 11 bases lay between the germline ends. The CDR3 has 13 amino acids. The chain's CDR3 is CASSPGSANEQFF. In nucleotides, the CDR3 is TGTGCCAGCAGCCCAGGATCAGCCAATGAGCAGTTCTTC.

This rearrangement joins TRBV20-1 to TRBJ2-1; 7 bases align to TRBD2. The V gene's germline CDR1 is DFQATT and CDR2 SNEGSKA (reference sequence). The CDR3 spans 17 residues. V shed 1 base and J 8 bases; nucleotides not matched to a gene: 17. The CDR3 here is CSARAERPAGNFDEQFF. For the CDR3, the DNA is TGCAGTGCTAGAGCTGAAAGACCAGCGGGGAATTTCGATGAGCAGTTCTTC.

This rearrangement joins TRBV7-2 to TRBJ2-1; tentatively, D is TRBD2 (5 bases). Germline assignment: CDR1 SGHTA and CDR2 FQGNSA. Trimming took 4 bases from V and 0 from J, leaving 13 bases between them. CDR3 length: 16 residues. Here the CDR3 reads CASSYLAISSYNEQFF. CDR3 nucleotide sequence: TGTGCCAGCAGCTACTTAGCGATTAGCTCCTACAATGAGCAGTTCTTC.

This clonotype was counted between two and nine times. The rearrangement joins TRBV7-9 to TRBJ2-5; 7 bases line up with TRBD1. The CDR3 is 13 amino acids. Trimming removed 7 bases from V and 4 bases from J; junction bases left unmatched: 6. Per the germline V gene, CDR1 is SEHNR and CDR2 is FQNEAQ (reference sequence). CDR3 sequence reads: CASTGRGPETQYF. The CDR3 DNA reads TGTGCCAGCACCGGTAGGGGGCCAGAGACCCAGTACTTC.

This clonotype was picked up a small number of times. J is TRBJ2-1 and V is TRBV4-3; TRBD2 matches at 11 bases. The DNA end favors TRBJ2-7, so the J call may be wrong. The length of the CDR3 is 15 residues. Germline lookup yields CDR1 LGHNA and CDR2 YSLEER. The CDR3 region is CASSQETSGIGEQYF. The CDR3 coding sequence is TGCGCCAGCAGCCAAGAGACTAGCGGGATTGGCGAGCAGTACTTC.

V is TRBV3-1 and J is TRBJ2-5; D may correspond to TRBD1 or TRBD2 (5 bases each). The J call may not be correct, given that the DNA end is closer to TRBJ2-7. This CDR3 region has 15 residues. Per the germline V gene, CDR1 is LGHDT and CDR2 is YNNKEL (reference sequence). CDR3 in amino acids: CASSVLPGRTYEQYF. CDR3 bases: TGTGCCAGCAGCGTTTTGCCGGGACGGACCTACGAGCAGTACTTC.

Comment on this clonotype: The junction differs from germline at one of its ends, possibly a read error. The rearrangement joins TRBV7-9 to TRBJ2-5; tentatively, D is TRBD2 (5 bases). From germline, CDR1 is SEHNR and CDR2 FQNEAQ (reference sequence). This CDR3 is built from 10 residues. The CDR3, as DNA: TGTGCCAGCAGCTCTGAGGGTTTCGACTTC. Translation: CASSSEGFDF.

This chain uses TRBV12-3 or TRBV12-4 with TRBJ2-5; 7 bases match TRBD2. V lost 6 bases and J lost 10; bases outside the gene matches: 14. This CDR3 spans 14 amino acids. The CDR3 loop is CASSPAGIHYDQYF. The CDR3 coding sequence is TGTGCCAGCAGCCCAGCGGGGATACACTACGACCAGTACTTC.

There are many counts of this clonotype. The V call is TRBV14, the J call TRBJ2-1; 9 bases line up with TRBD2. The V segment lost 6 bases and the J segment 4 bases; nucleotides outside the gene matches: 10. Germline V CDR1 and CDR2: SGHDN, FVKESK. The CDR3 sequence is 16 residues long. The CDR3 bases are TGTGCCAGCAGTACCCTAGCGGGAATGGAGTACAATGAGCAGTTCTTC. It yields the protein CASSTLAGMEYNEQFF.

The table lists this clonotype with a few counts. CDR3 region: CASSFGVLDSPLHF. The CDR3 nucleotides read TGTGCCAGCAGTTTCGGGGTTTTGGATTCACCCCTCCACTTT. The genes are TRBV27 and TRBJ1-6; D ambiguous. Trimming shortened V by 3 bases and J by 8 bases, and 11 bases separated the two germline ends. The V gene's germline CDR1 is MNHEY and CDR2 SMNVEV (reference sequence). CDR3 length equals 14 residues.

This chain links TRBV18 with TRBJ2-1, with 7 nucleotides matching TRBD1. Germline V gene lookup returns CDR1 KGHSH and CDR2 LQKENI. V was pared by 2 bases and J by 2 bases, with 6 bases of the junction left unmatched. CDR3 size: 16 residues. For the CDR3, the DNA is TGTGCCAGCTCACCATCTCAACAGGGGACCTACAATGAGCAGTTCTTC. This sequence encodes CASSPSQQGTYNEQFF. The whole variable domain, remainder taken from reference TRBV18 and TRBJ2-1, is NAGVMQNPRHLVRRRGQEARLRCSPMKGHSHVYWYRQLPEEGLKFMVYLQKENIIDESGMPKERFSAEFPKEGPSILRIQQVVRGDSAAYFCASSPSQQGTYNEQFFGPGTRLTVL.

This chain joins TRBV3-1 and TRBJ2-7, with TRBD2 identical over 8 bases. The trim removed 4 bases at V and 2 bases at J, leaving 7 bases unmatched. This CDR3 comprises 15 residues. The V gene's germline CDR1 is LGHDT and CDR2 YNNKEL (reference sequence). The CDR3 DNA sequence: TGTGCCAGCAGCCTAGCGGCGGGAGGTGCCTACGAGCAGTACTTC. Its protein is CASSLAAGGAYEQYF.

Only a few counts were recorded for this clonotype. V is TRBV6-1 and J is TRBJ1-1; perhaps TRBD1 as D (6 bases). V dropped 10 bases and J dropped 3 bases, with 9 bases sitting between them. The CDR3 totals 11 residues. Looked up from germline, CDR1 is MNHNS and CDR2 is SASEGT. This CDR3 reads CAIQGYTEAFF. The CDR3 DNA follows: TGTGCCATACAGGGCTACACTGAAGCTTTCTTT.

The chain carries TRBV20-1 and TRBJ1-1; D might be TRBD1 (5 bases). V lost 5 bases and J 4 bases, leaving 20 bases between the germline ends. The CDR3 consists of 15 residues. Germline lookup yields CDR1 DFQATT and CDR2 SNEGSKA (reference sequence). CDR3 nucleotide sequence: TGCAGTGCTTTAGGCCTGGGGCCGACTTCCACTGAAGCTTTCTTT. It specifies CSALGLGPTSTEAFF.

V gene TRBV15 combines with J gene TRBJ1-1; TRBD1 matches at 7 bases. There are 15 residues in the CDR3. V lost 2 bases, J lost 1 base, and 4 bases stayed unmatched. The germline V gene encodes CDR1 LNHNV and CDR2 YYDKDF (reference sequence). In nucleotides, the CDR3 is TGTGCCACCAGCAGAAACAGGGGACCGAACACTGAAGCTTTCTTT. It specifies CATSRNRGPNTEAFF.

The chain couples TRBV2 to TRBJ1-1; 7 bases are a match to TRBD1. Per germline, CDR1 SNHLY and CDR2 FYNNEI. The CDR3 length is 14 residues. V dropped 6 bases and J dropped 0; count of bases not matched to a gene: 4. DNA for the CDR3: TGTGCCAGCAGGTACGGGACAGTGAACACTGAAGCTTTCTTT. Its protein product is CASRYGTVNTEAFF. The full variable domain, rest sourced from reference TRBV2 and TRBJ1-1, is EPEVTQTPSHQVTQMGQEVILRCVPISNHLYFYWYRQILGQKVEFLVSFYNNEISEKSEIFDDQFSVERPDGSNFTLKIRSTKLEDSAMYFCASRYGTVNTEAFFGQGTRLTVV.

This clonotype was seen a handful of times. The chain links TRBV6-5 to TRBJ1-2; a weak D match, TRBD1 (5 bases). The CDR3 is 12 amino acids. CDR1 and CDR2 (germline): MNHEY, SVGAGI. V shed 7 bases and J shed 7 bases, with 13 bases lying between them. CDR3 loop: CASTQGGGGYTF. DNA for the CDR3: TGTGCCAGCACCCAGGGTGGTGGTGGCTACACCTTC.

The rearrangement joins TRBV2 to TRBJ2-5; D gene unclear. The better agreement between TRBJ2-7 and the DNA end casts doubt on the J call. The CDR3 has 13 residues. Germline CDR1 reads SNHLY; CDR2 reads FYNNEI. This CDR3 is CASSDGTEYEQYF. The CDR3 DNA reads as TGTGCCAGCAGTGATGGTACCGAATACGAGCAGTACTTC.

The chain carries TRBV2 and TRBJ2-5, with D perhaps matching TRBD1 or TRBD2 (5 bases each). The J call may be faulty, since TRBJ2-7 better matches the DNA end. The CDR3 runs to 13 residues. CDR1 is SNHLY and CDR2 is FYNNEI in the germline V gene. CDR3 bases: TGTGCCAGCACCTGGGGACCTCTACTCGAGCAGTACTTC. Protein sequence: CASTWGPLLEQYF.

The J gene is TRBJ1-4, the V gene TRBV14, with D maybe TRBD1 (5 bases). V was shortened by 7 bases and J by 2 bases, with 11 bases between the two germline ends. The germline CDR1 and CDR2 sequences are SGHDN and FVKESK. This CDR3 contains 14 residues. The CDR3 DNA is TGTGCCAGCAACCCCAGGGCGACTAATGAAAAACTGTTTTTT. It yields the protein CASNPRATNEKLFF.

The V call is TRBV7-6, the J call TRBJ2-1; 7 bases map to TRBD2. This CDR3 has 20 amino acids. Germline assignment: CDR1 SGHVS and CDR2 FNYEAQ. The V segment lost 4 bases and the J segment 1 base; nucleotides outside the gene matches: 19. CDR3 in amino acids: CASSSLYGGGLIESYNEQFF. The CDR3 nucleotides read TGTGCCAGCAGCTCCCTTTATGGGGGGGGGTTAATCGAGTCCTACAATGAGCAGTTCTTC.

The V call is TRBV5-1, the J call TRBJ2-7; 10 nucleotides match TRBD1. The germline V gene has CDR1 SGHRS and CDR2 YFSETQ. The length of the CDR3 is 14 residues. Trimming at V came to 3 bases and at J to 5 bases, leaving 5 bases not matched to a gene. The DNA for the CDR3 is TGCGCCAGCAGCTCCTTGACAGGGGGCGACGAGCAGTACTTC. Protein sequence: CASSSLTGGDEQYF.

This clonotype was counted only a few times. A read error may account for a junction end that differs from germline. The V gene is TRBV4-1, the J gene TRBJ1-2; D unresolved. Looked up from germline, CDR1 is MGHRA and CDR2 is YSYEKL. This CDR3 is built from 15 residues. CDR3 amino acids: CASSQLLVGWDGHTF. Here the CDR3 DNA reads TGCGCCAGCAGCCAGCTACTAGTAGGATGGGATGGCCACACCTTC.

The CDR3 bases are TGTGCCAGCAGCTCACAAGCAAACGGAAATTCACCCCTCCACTTT. Amino acids: CASSSQANGNSPLHF. V gene TRBV6-6 combines with J gene TRBJ1-6; no reliable D call. The V gene lost 6 bases and the J gene lost 7 bases, with 16 bases spanning the gap. Germline CDR1 reads MNHNY; CDR2 reads SVGAGI (reference sequence). CDR3 length: 15 residues.

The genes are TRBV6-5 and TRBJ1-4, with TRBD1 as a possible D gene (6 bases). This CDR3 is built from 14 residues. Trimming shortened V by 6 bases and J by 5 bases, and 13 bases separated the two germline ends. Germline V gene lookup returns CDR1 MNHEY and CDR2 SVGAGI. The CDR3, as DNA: TGTGCCAGCAGAGGGGGAGGGTGGAATGAAAAACTGTTTTTT. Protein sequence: CASRGGGWNEKLFF.